These T cell receptor beta chains were read from a single sample in a study of blood T cell repertoires in COVID-19. Produced via immunoSEQ multiplex PCR; TCRdb's table is partial and in-frame only. The sample yields roughly 36,000 clones, more than 90% seen once. The sample was peripheral blood. The origin of the receptors is a man aged 60 to 75 with active or convalescent COVID-19. The CDR3 runs from the conserved cysteine through the conserved F or W. The D gene is left open where the match is weak.

j_call | v_call | d_call | cdr3_aa
TRBJ2-1 | TRBV5-4 | TRBD1 | CASSSRTGGYNEQFF
TRBJ2-3 | TRBV28 | TRBD2 | CASSFGGNTDTQYF
TRBJ1-1 | TRBV18 | - | CASSGGPGTEAFF
TRBJ2-2 | TRBV11-2 | TRBD2 | CASSLPGGAGTGELFF
TRBJ2-1 | TRBV2 | TRBD2 | CASSAGRAGGLNEQFF
TRBJ2-7 | TRBV6-6 | TRBD1 | CASSLQGEEQYF
TRBJ2-2 | TRBV5-1 | TRBD2 | CASSSLSSGSPGELFF
TRBJ2-1 | TRBV10-2 | - | CASSESGGSYNEQFF
TRBJ2-1 | TRBV4-1 | - | CASSPSPEYNEQFF
TRBJ2-7 | TRBV18 | TRBD1 | CASCNGRDSYEQYF
TRBJ1-1 | TRBV4-3 | - | CASSRGTPKNTEAFF
TRBJ1-6 | TRBV4-2 | - | CASSPRQAEYAYSPLHF
TRBJ2-7 | TRBV28 | - | CASSFTYEQYF
TRBJ1-1 | TRBV12-3/TRBV12-4 | TRBD1 | CASSLTRGKSAFF
TRBJ2-7 | TRBV6-2/TRBV6-3 | - | CASSFSPDSLTYEQYF
TRBJ2-3 | TRBV3-1/TRBV3-2 | - | CASSLGGGQSDTQYF
TRBJ1-5 | TRBV7-2 | TRBD1 | CASSLQGRYQPQHF
TRBJ2-3 | TRBV3-1/TRBV3-2 | - | CASSHEGSGKTDTQYF
TRBJ2-1 | TRBV5-8 | - | CASSLEDLRDNEQFF
TRBJ1-1 | TRBV10-3 | - | CAIARQVNTEAFF
TRBJ2-7 | TRBV13 | TRBD2 | CASSPPTSGRPYYSYEQYF
TRBJ2-6 | TRBV9 | TRBD1 | CASSAGTGGSGANVLTF
TRBJ1-3 | TRBV7-9 | - | CASSFDRSSGNTIYF
TRBJ1-5 | TRBV2 | TRBD1 | CASSAQGDSNQPQHF
TRBJ2-7 | TRBV15 | - | CATSREAALTTEQYF
TRBJ2-2 | TRBV11-3 | TRBD2 | CASSFLAGGLTGELFF
TRBJ1-5 | TRBV6-5 | - | CASSYQEDGPQHF
TRBJ2-6 | TRBV18 | - | CASSPPGSGANVLTF
TRBJ2-1 | TRBV28 | - | CASSALRSRRSNEQFF
TRBJ2-2 | TRBV28 | TRBD1 | CASSLGRDRANAGELFF
TRBJ1-5 | TRBV21-1 | - | CASSKDIFQPQHF
TRBJ1-4 | TRBV28 | - | CASSFEVGRHNEKLFF
TRBJ1-2 | TRBV3-1/TRBV3-2 | - | CASSQGRGGDGYTF
TRBJ2-2 | TRBV9 | - | CASSVVDTGELFF
TRBJ1-5 | TRBV4-2 | - | CASSQAPRGGNQPQHF
TRBJ2-7 | TRBV5-6 | - | CASSLANPRLEQYF
TRBJ2-1 | TRBV4-3 | - | CASSQDKSSYNEQFF
TRBJ2-7 | TRBV5-1 | TRBD2 | CASSRTSSHEQYF
TRBJ2-7 | TRBV27 | - | CASSLSRGEQYF
TRBJ2-7 | TRBV3-1/TRBV3-2 | TRBD2 | CASSQVGGSRYEQYF
TRBJ1-6 | TRBV10-3 | - | CAISESGEPQDSPLHF
TRBJ1-3 | TRBV15 | TRBD1 | CATSRDRGAGNTIYF
TRBJ2-7 | TRBV12-3/TRBV12-4 | - | CASSLARTYEQYF
TRBJ2-3 | TRBV6-5 | TRBD1 | CASDRGQWGTDTQYF
TRBJ2-3 | TRBV14 | TRBD2 | CASSQDGGTSPYTQYF
TRBJ1-1 | TRBV7-3 | - | CASSYGSRGDNTEAFF
TRBJ2-2 | TRBV11-3 | TRBD1 | CASSLVLTGETGELFF